What follows are 20 T cell receptor beta chains derived from one specimen sequenced in a study of blood T cell repertoires in COVID-19. Method: immunoSEQ multiplex PCR; TCRdb's copy keeps in-frame clones and lacks some. The sample shows 300,000 to 350,000 clones, over 70% of them seen only once. The material sequenced was PBMCs or T cells enriched from blood (not recorded which). The origin of the receptors is a man aged 25 to 40 who had recovered from COVID-19.

This rearrangement joins TRBV27 to TRBJ1-6; D is uncertain. V was trimmed by 2 bases and J by 8 bases, leaving 7 bases between them. The CDR3 is made up of 13 amino acids. Germline CDR1 is MNHEY and CDR2 is SMNVEV (reference sequence). CDR3: CASSLAIYSPLHF. CDR3 DNA sequence: TGTGCCAGCAGTTTAGCGATTTATTCACCCCTCCACTTT.

This rearrangement joins TRBV2 to TRBJ1-1; TRBD1 might be the D (6 bases). This CDR3 contains 12 residues. CDR1 SNHLY and CDR2 FYNNEI come from the germline V gene. The ends were cut back, 11 bases at V and 2 bases at J, with 12 bases in the middle. The CDR3 region is CAYTDSNTEAFF. The CDR3 bases are TGTGCCTACACGGACAGTAACACTGAAGCTTTCTTT.

V is TRBV19 and J is TRBJ2-2; 11 nucleotides line up with TRBD1. Germline CDR1 and CDR2: LNHDA and SQIVND (reference sequence). V was clipped by 9 bases and J by 4 bases; unmatched bases: 13. This CDR3 has 17 amino acids. CDR3 region: CASLKRTGGVGTGELFF. The CDR3, as DNA: TGTGCCAGCCTCAAGAGGACAGGGGGCGTCGGCACCGGGGAGCTGTTTTTT.

The chain uses TRBV18 and TRBJ1-4; no clear D. Per the germline V gene, CDR1 is KGHSH and CDR2 is LQKENI. CDR3 length: 15 amino acids. Trimming removed 4 bases at V and 3 bases at J, with 12 bases between. The CDR3 reads CASSLARKANEKLFF. CDR3 DNA sequence: TGTGCCAGCTCACTAGCTCGGAAGGCTAATGAAAAACTGTTTTTT.

The chain joins TRBV20-1 to TRBJ2-5; TRBD2 agrees at 11 bases. Germline V gene data show CDR1 as DFQATT and CDR2 as SNEGSKA (reference sequence). The CDR3 covers 16 residues. After removal of 3 bases from V and 2 bases from J, the junction contained 8 bases not matched to a gene. CDR3 sequence reads: CSASPTSGGSQETQYF. Written as DNA, the CDR3 is TGCAGTGCTAGTCCTACTAGCGGGGGTTCACAAGAGACCCAGTACTTC.

The chain is built from TRBV3-1 (or the pseudogene TRBV3-2) and TRBJ2-3, with 7 bases identical to TRBD1. This CDR3 contains 16 residues. Germline V gives CDR1 LGHDT, CDR2 YNNKEL (reference sequence). Trimming at V came to 4 bases and at J to 1 base, leaving 8 bases not matched to a gene. In nucleotides, the CDR3 is TGTGCCAGCAGCCCCCAGACAGGGTGGGGCACAGATACGCAGTATTTT. Its protein is CASSPQTGWGTDTQYF.

V usage is TRBV20-1 and J usage is TRBJ2-7; TRBD2 matches at 10 bases. Germline lookup yields CDR1 DFQATT and CDR2 SNEGSKA (reference sequence). CDR3 size: 15 residues. The junction had 6 bases not matched to a gene; V was cut back by 3 bases and J by 1 base. CDR3 in amino acids: CSASYHSGGSYEQYF. CDR3 coding DNA: TGCAGTGCTAGTTACCATAGCGGGGGGTCCTACGAGCAGTACTTC.

The chain joins TRBV19 to TRBJ2-1, with D hard to call. The CDR3 contains 11 residues. Trimming removed 6 bases from V and 11 bases from J, with 11 bases in between. Germline values: CDR1 LNHDA, CDR2 SQIVND (reference sequence). The CDR3: CASSHSDQQFF. The CDR3 DNA reads as TGTGCCAGTAGCCACTCCGATCAGCAGTTCTTC.

The gene calls are TRBV18 and TRBJ2-7, with 8 nucleotides matching TRBD1. Germline assignment: CDR1 KGHSH and CDR2 LQKENI. J lost 7 bases, V lost 5 bases, and 10 bases had no gene match. CDR3 size: 14 residues. Here the CDR3 DNA reads TGTGCCAGCTCAGAGGCAGGGGGCCTTGAGGAGCAGTACTTC. It translates to CASSEAGGLEEQYF.

The rearrangement uses TRBV5-5 and TRBJ2-7; TRBD1 matches at 10 bases. The ends lost 7 bases at V and 4 bases at J; junction bases unmatched: 14. The CDR3 has 16 residues. Germline V gene lookup returns CDR1 SGHKS and CDR2 YYEKEE (reference sequence). CDR3 sequence reads: CASGALPGQGNYEQYF. The CDR3 coding sequence is TGTGCCAGCGGAGCCCTGCCGGGACAGGGGAATTACGAGCAGTACTTC.

This sequence joins TRBV6-4 and TRBJ1-5; D is possibly TRBD1 (6 bases). The V end lost 8 bases, the J end lost 1 base, and 9 bases lay between the germline ends. Germline CDR1 is MRHNA and CDR2 is SNTAGT. The CDR3 has 13 residues. CDR3 region: CASEDRSNQPQHF. The DNA for the CDR3 is TGTGCCAGCGAAGACAGGAGCAATCAGCCCCAGCATTTT.

The chain employs TRBV10-1 and TRBJ1-2; TRBD1 matches at 7 bases. The germline gives CDR1 WNHNN, CDR2 SYGVQD (reference sequence). J was trimmed by 4 bases and V by 4 bases; bases with no gene match: 9. The length of the CDR3 is 15 residues. For the CDR3, the DNA is TGCGCCAGCAGTGTGGGACAGCCCTTCTTCTATGGCTACACCTTC. It is translated as CASSVGQPFFYGYTF.

The V and J genes are TRBV28 and TRBJ1-2; TRBD1 is a possible D gene (6 bases). The V gene lost 1 base and the J gene lost 5 bases, with 11 bases spanning the gap. The germline gives CDR1 MDHEN, CDR2 SYDVKM. The CDR3 consists of 14 residues. This CDR3 is CASSLFGDNYGYTF. Written as DNA, the CDR3 is TGTGCCAGCAGTTTATTCGGGGACAATTATGGCTACACCTTC.

V and J are TRBV10-3 and TRBJ2-5; 8 bases are a match to TRBD2. After removal of 10 bases from V and 5 bases from J, the junction contained 6 bases not matched to a gene. From germline, CDR1 is ENHRY and CDR2 SYGVKD. The CDR3 has 12 amino acids. The CDR3 protein is CATLAGSETQYF. For the CDR3, the DNA is TGTGCCACCCTAGCGGGTAGTGAGACCCAGTACTTC.

This clone appeared a few times. The chain combines TRBV19 with TRBJ1-2; D ambiguous. V dropped 3 bases and J dropped 4 bases, with 12 bases sitting between them. CDR3 length: 14 amino acids. Germline V lookup: CDR1 LNHDA, CDR2 SQIVND (reference sequence). DNA for the CDR3: TGTGCCAGTAGTATTATCGGCATAGCCTATGGCTACACCTTC. Translated: CASSIIGIAYGYTF.

The chain employs TRBV6-1 and TRBJ1-6, with D unresolved. Germline values: CDR1 MNHNS, CDR2 SASEGT. The V end lost 0 bases, the J end lost 6 bases, and 12 bases lay between the germline ends. CDR3 length equals 16 residues. DNA of the CDR3: TGTGCCAGCAGTGAAGCCCGAGTCCGGGGTAATTCACCCCTCCACTTT. Protein product: CASSEARVRGNSPLHF.

The chain combines TRBV3-1 (or the pseudogene TRBV3-2) with TRBJ2-5, with TRBD2 matching 10 bases. Germline V gene lookup returns CDR1 LGHDT and CDR2 YNNKEL (reference sequence). The CDR3 is 15 residues long. The J segment lost 2 bases and the V segment lost 4 bases, leaving 4 bases of the junction unmatched. CDR3 region: CASSPTSGVQETQYF. The CDR3 DNA reads as TGTGCCAGCAGCCCTACTAGCGGGGTTCAAGAGACCCAGTACTTC.

The chain uses TRBV30 and TRBJ1-2; 12 bases fit TRBD1. CDR3 length: 14 amino acids. Trimming took 3 bases from V and 7 from J; bases not matched to a gene: 6. The germline V gene encodes CDR1 GTSNPN and CDR2 SVGIG (reference sequence). The CDR3 loop is CAWSSGTGGTGYTF. The DNA for the CDR3 is TGTGCCTGGAGCTCCGGGACAGGGGGCACTGGCTACACCTTC.

This rearrangement joins TRBV6-1 to TRBJ2-7, with 7 bases matching TRBD1. The CDR3 consists of 16 residues. Germline CDR1 reads MNHNS; CDR2 reads SASEGT. The junction had 9 bases not matched to a gene; V was cut back by 1 base and J by 3 bases. This CDR3 is CASSEGTGVSGYEQYF. CDR3 nucleotides: TGTGCCAGCAGTGAAGGGACAGGCGTCTCAGGCTACGAGCAGTACTTC.

The rearrangement joins TRBV7-3 to TRBJ2-6; 10 nucleotides line up with TRBD1. The CDR3 totals 18 residues. The ends lost 2 bases at V and 0 bases at J; junction bases unmatched: 4. CDR1 and CDR2 from the germline V gene are SGHTA and FQGTGA. Here the CDR3 DNA reads TGTGCCAGCAGCTTACTCCGGGACAGGGGCTCTGGGGCCAACGTCCTGACTTTC. Protein: CASSLLRDRGSGANVLTF.